These 18 T cell receptor beta chains share one sample of origin, sequenced in a study of T cell repertoires in cytomegalovirus infection. One entry per CDR3 protein results from TCRdb running MiXCR on the reads. Among around 330,000 distinct CDR3 sequences listed, about a sixth were seen once. Sequencing was done on a sample of PBMCs. These receptors all come from a human donor in good health (CMV status not recorded). Some clones in this sample may be carry-over from other donors' samples.

The chain combines TRBV12-3 or TRBV12-4 with TRBJ1-1, with D unclear. CDR3 length: 12 amino acids. V was trimmed by 1 base and J by 11 bases, leaving 11 bases between them. In nucleotides, the CDR3 is TGTGCCAGCAGTTTAGATCCCAGCAGGGCTTTCTTT. It is translated as CASSLDPSRAFF.

This clonotype was observed a few times. V and J are TRBV15 and TRBJ2-2, with 9 bases that match TRBD1. With 4 bases clipped from V and 5 bases from J, the junction kept 2 bases outside the gene matches. There are 14 residues in the CDR3. From germline, CDR1 is LNHNV and CDR2 YYDKDF (reference sequence). The CDR3 DNA is TGTGCCACCAGCACCGGACAGGGGACCGGGGAGCTGTTTTTT. As protein: CATSTGQGTGELFF.

This chain joins TRBV20-1 and TRBJ2-7; D gene unclear. V was trimmed by 4 bases and J by 2 bases, leaving 9 bases between them. This CDR3 comprises 12 residues. CDR1 DFQATT and CDR2 SNEGSKA come from the germline V gene (reference sequence). The CDR3 coding sequence is TGCAGTGCTAACCCCATAACCTACGAGCAGTACTTC. It yields the protein CSANPITYEQYF.

The chain couples TRBV5-1 to TRBJ1-6, with D possibly TRBD1 on 5 matching bases. This CDR3 has 14 residues. V was pared by 4 bases and J by 8 bases, with 13 bases between. Germline V CDR1 and CDR2: SGHRS, YFSETQ. DNA for the CDR3: TGCGCCAGCAGCCTCGGGGGACTAGATTCACCCCTCCACTTT. Its translation is CASSLGGLDSPLHF.

This chain connects TRBV12-3 or TRBV12-4 to TRBJ2-3, with 13 bases identical to TRBD2. The V gene end was trimmed by 6 bases and the J gene end by 4 bases; junction bases not matched to a gene: 4. The CDR3 is made up of 15 amino acids. The CDR3 nucleotides are TGTGCCAGCAGACCTACTAGCGGGGGGGCAGATACGCAGTATTTT. Translating gives CASRPTSGGADTQYF.

In its sample, this clonotype was seen a few times. V gene TRBV4-1 combines with J gene TRBJ2-3; no reliable D call. Per germline, CDR1 MGHRA and CDR2 YSYEKL. CDR3 length: 12 residues. With 0 bases removed from V and 6 bases from J, the gap between germline ends came to 4 bases. The CDR3 sequence: CASSQDRDTQYF. In DNA form, the CDR3 reads TGCGCCAGCAGCCAAGATCGGGATACGCAGTATTTT.

The chain carries TRBV12-3 or TRBV12-4 and TRBJ2-1; 7 nucleotides agree with TRBD2. This CDR3 has 16 residues. Unmatched junction bases numbered 6, after V lost 1 base and J lost 3 bases. The CDR3 region has the DNA TGTGCCAGCAGTTTAGGGGAGGGCAGCCACTACAATGAGCAGTTCTTC. This translates into CASSLGEGSHYNEQFF.

This chain uses TRBV12-3 or TRBV12-4 with TRBJ1-5; D unclear. Trimming removed 5 bases at V and 2 bases at J, with 10 bases between. This CDR3 comprises 14 residues. CDR3 in DNA: TGTGCCAGCAGTGTTCCGGCGGGCAATCAGCCCCAGCATTTT. This encodes CASSVPAGNQPQHF.

This chain connects TRBV4-1 to TRBJ2-5; 14 nucleotides line up with TRBD2. Germline V gene lookup returns CDR1 MGHRA and CDR2 YSYEKL. Unmatched junction bases numbered 5, after V lost 0 bases and J lost 5 bases. This CDR3 has 17 residues. For the CDR3, the DNA is TGCGCCAGCAGCCAAGAGACCGGGACTAGCGGGGGTGAGACCCAGTACTTC. It codes for CASSQETGTSGGETQYF.

A remark on this clonotype: Compared with germline, one end of the junction differs, possibly owing to a read error. The chain combines TRBV12-3 or TRBV12-4 with TRBJ2-2; the D gene is possibly TRBD1 (6 bases). This CDR3 has 16 amino acids. CDR3 in amino acids: CASSPLPTGSAGELLF. Written as DNA, the CDR3 is TGTGCCAGCAGTCCTCTACCGACAGGATCGGCCGGGGAGCTGTTATTT.

This rearrangement joins TRBV12-5 to TRBJ2-1; the D gene is possibly TRBD2 (7 bases). Trimming shortened V by 4 bases and J by 4 bases, and 17 bases separated the two germline ends. CDR3 size: 16 residues. The germline gives CDR1 LGHNT, CDR2 FRNRAP. CDR3 loop: CASGSLGGGLYNEQFF. The CDR3 region has the DNA TGTGCTAGTGGTTCTCTTGGCGGGGGCCTTTACAATGAGCAGTTCTTC.

In regard to this clonotype: Just one base apart from a much larger clone, this may be a read error. The chain joins TRBV2 to TRBJ2-5, with D possibly TRBD1 on 8 matching bases. The CDR3 totals 15 residues. Germline V gene lookup returns CDR1 SNHLY and CDR2 FYNNEI. The CDR3 loop is CASCDEGQGGETQYF. The CDR3 DNA sequence: TGTGCCAGCTGTGACGAAGGACAGGGAGGGGAGACCCAGTACTTC.

This clonotype was picked up many times. CDR3 region: CASSLQGGDNEKLFF. CDR3 DNA sequence: TGTGCCAGCAGCTTACAGGGAGGGGATAATGAAAAACTGTTTTTT. The rearrangement uses TRBV11-2 and TRBJ1-4; D may be TRBD1 (5 bases). CDR3 size: 15 residues. V was cut by 2 bases and J by 4 bases, with 11 bases left in between. Germline assignment: CDR1 SGHAT and CDR2 FQNNGV.

The sample holds a few counts of this clonotype. The chain is built from TRBV20-1 and TRBJ2-3, with 10 bases lining up with TRBD2. This CDR3 contains 13 residues. The junction had 7 bases not matched to a gene; V was cut back by 6 bases and J by 7 bases. Germline CDR1 is DFQATT and CDR2 is SNEGSKA (reference sequence). CDR3 bases: TGCAGTGCCAGCGGGGGGGCCGTAAATACGCAGTATTTT. Protein product: CSASGGAVNTQYF.

This clonotype was seen a few times. The V call is TRBV29-1, the J call TRBJ2-5; no reliable D call. The CDR3 loop spans 10 amino acids. V was trimmed by 5 bases and J by 4 bases, leaving 5 bases between them. Per the germline V gene, CDR1 is SQVTM and CDR2 is ANQGSEA. The CDR3 reads CSVMRETQYF. As DNA, the CDR3 is TGCAGCGTTATGAGAGAGACCCAGTACTTC. Variable domain in full (rest from reference TRBV29-1 and TRBJ2-5): SAVISQKPSRDICQRGTSLTIQCQVDSQVTMMFWYRQQPGQSLTLIATANQGSEATYESGFVIDKFPISRPNLTFSTLTVSNMSPEDSSIYLCSVMRETQYFGPGTRLLVL.

There are many counts of this clonotype. This chain connects TRBV7-6 to TRBJ1-6, with D hard to call. The V gene's germline CDR1 is SGHVS and CDR2 FNYEAQ. V lost 0 bases, J lost 4 bases, and 4 bases lay in between. The CDR3 has 14 residues. The CDR3 sequence is CASSLASYNSPLHF. The CDR3 DNA is TGTGCCAGCAGCTTAGCGTCGTATAATTCACCCCTCCACTTT. The entire variable domain, with the rest obtained from reference TRBV7-6 and TRBJ1-6, is as follows: GAGVSQSPRYKVTKRGQDVALRCDPISGHVSLYWYRQALGQGPEFLTYFNYEAQQDKSGLPNDRFSAERPEGSISTLTIQRTEQRDSAMYRCASSLASYNSPLHFGNGTRLTVT.

The chain links TRBV19 to TRBJ1-1, with D perhaps matching TRBD1 (5 bases). The CDR3 is 12 residues long. V was pared by 10 bases and J by 4 bases, with 13 bases between. Per the germline V gene, CDR1 is LNHDA and CDR2 is SQIVND (reference sequence). This chain's CDR3 is CATGVRGTEAFF. The CDR3 DNA reads as TGTGCCACTGGTGTGAGGGGCACTGAAGCTTTCTTT.

This clonotype was counted a few times. This rearrangement joins TRBV20-1 to TRBJ1-1; D remains unclear. Germline V gene sequence: CDR1 DFQATT, CDR2 SNEGSKA (reference sequence). CDR3 length: 15 residues. V was trimmed by 0 bases and J by 0 bases, leaving 11 bases between them. The DNA for the CDR3 is TGCAGTGCTAGAGAGTTTGGCAGCTTGAACACTGAAGCTTTCTTT. Translating gives CSAREFGSLNTEAFF.